This T cell receptor beta chain is from a study of OX40 agonist ivuxolimab in advanced cancers. Study-wide results and caveats: Expanded clones were, on average, more numerous in CD8+ T cells than in CD4+. Circulating CD4+ and CD8+ T cells showed clonal expansion by week 6 at 0.1 to 3.0 mg/kg.

On this clone: Its antigen is not known.

Libraries were prepared by immunoSEQ multiplex PCR; TCRdb keeps only in-frame clonotypes and omits some of them. This sample yields more than 55,000 clones, of which 70% to 85% are seen a single time; roughly 6.3% belongs to the top ten. The CDR3 has 15 residues. In germline, CDR1 is SGHTA, CDR2 FQGNSA. The ends were cut back, 5 bases at V and 7 bases at J, with 19 bases in the middle. The sample here was CD4+ or CD8+ T cells sorted from blood, taken in a trial of the OX40 agonist ivuxolimab. The J gene is TRBJ2-3, the V gene TRBV7-2; D perhaps matches TRBD1 (5 bases). The TCR sequence derives from an adult with an advanced solid tumor such as melanoma, head and neck, liver or kidney cancer. The CDR3 DNA reads TGTGCCAGCAGCCTTAGCAGGGTGGAGACAAATACGCAGTATTTT. As protein: CASSLSRVETNTQYF.